What follows describes a single T cell receptor beta chain. This sample was included in a study of Ad26.COV2.S vaccination and SARS-CoV-2 variants. This CDR3 is 17 amino acids long. Treatment indicated: around 19 received Ad26.COV2.S at low or high dose, single or two shots; 5 received placebo; per-sample allocation not given. After the first vaccine or placebo injection, samples were drawn on day 63. The table came from immunoSEQ multiplex PCR; TCRdb's copy has only in-frame clones and leaves some out. The sample lists about 320,000 clones, approximately 86% occurring once. This TCR derives from a person aged 18 to 59 who received the Ad26.COV2.S COVID-19 vaccine or a placebo. Sequenced material: peripheral blood, taken in a trial of Ad26.COV2.S vaccine versus placebo. This chain uses TRBV21-1 with TRBJ1-5; the table assigns TRBD1, which was not confirmed against the DNA. TRBV21-1 is a pseudogene. CDR3 DNA: TGTGCCAGCAGCAAGGGACAGGGGGGATATAGCAATCAGCCCCAGCATTTT. Translated, it gives CASSKGQGGYSNQPQHF.